The 12 T cell receptor beta chains below were found in one sample sequenced in a study of cytomegalovirus exposure and HLA in healthy donors (TCRdb year 2017). Library creation used the immunoSEQ multiplex PCR assay. For the multiplex PCR, a mixture combining 60 forward primers for TCR Vbeta segments and 13 reverse primers for TCR Jbeta segments was used. Here the immuneACCESS table is served through TCRdb, limited to in-frame sequences with V and J called. Missing clones are a known gap in these copies; in checked studies unresolved V genes cover under half, and the rest lacks a known reason. Present in this sample are over 65,000 clones, roughly 80% of which were seen just once. The top ten clonotypes cover 13% of the sample. Sequenced: PBMCs. These receptors came from a human donor in good health.

The gene calls are TRBV5-1 and TRBJ1-4; possible D gene TRBD1, 6 bases. The CDR3 runs to 16 residues. V was clipped by 2 bases and J by 3 bases, with 14 bases between them. Germline loops: CDR1 SGHRS, CDR2 YFSETQ. The CDR3 loop is CASSLYPGAANEKLFF. The DNA for the CDR3 is TGCGCCAGCAGCTTATACCCAGGGGCAGCTAATGAAAAACTGTTTTTT.

This chain uses TRBV2 with TRBJ1-5; no firm D call. The V gene's germline CDR1 is SNHLY and CDR2 FYNNEI. The CDR3 extends over 14 amino acids. V was pared by 6 bases and J by 3 bases, with 12 bases between. The CDR3 here is CASSADYVNQPQHF. For the CDR3, the DNA is TGTGCCAGCAGCGCGGACTATGTCAATCAGCCCCAGCATTTT.

In the case of this clone: The germline gene is not matched at one end of the junction; a read error may be the cause. This chain uses TRBV12-5 with TRBJ1-1; D may be TRBD1 (6 bases). The CDR3 is 9 amino acids. Germline loops: CDR1 LGHNT, CDR2 FRNRAP. CDR3 coding DNA: TGTGCTAGTGGTTTGGGACAGGACTTT. This translates into CASGLGQDF.

The chain combines TRBV5-4 with TRBJ2-1, with TRBD2 matching over 12 bases. From germline, CDR1 is SGHNT and CDR2 YYREEE (reference sequence). The CDR3 loop spans 15 amino acids. Trimming took 2 bases from V and 8 from J; bases not matched to a gene: 5. CDR3 loop: CASSFLAGGHHEQFF. The CDR3 bases are TGTGCCAGCAGCTTCCTAGCGGGGGGGCACCATGAGCAGTTCTTC.

This clone is classed as medium-sized. The V and J genes are TRBV7-6 and TRBJ2-5; 9 bases are shared with TRBD2. This CDR3 comprises 18 residues. The junction had 12 bases not matched to a gene; V was cut back by 0 bases and J by 4 bases. Germline V CDR1 and CDR2: SGHVS, FNYEAQ. Here the CDR3 DNA reads TGTGCCAGCAGCTTAGCGGAGTTCGGGCGGGGGGGCGGAGAGACCCAGTACTTC. Its protein is CASSLAEFGRGGGETQYF.

The chain links TRBV29-1 to TRBJ2-5; 7 bases agree with TRBD2. The CDR3 is 13 amino acids. CDR1 and CDR2 from the germline V gene are SQVTM and ANQGSEA. After removal of 6 bases from V and 6 bases from J, the junction contained 10 bases not matched to a gene. The CDR3 region has the DNA TGCAGCGTCGAAACTAGCGCGGCAAAGACCCAGTACTTC. This encodes CSVETSAAKTQYF.

V is TRBV6-5 and J is TRBJ2-7; maybe TRBD1 (6 bases). The CDR3 runs to 14 residues. Germline assignment: CDR1 MNHEY and CDR2 SVGAGI. V was cut by 0 bases and J by 3 bases, with 9 bases left in between. CDR3 sequence (DNA): TGTGCCAGCAGTTACTCGAGGACAGTCTACGAGCAGTACTTC. As protein: CASSYSRTVYEQYF.

The gene calls are TRBV7-2 and TRBJ1-2; 9 nucleotides agree with TRBD1. The CDR3 is made up of 14 amino acids. The V gene end was trimmed by 7 bases and the J gene end by 8 bases; junction bases not matched to a gene: 11. CDR1 and CDR2 (germline): SGHTA, FQGNSA. Here the CDR3 reads CASNPLGQGGGYTF. The CDR3 DNA is TGTGCCAGCAACCCACTGGGACAGGGTGGCGGCTACACCTTC.

This clone was seen more than once but under ten times. The chain uses TRBV2 and TRBJ1-1; TRBD1 agrees at 7 bases. V dropped 7 bases and J dropped 0; count of bases not matched to a gene: 11. Germline assignment: CDR1 SNHLY and CDR2 FYNNEI. There are 16 residues in the CDR3. CDR3: CASIKTRGQLNTEAFF. DNA of the CDR3: TGTGCCAGCATCAAAACCCGGGGACAGTTGAACACTGAAGCTTTCTTT.

This sequence joins TRBV2 and TRBJ1-2; D is perhaps TRBD1 (6 bases). CDR1 SNHLY and CDR2 FYNNEI come from the germline V gene. V dropped 10 bases and J dropped 0 bases, with 12 bases sitting between them. This CDR3 has 13 residues. Here the CDR3 reads CANRQETNYGYTF. CDR3 in DNA: TGTGCCAACCGACAGGAAACTAACTATGGCTACACCTTC.

This clone was detected a few times. The J gene is TRBJ2-7, the V gene TRBV9; D gene uncertain. Germline V gives CDR1 SGDLS, CDR2 YYNGEE. This CDR3 contains 13 residues. Trimming pared 4 bases from V and 2 bases from J, leaving 10 bases between. The CDR3 region is CASSPGSTYEQYF. CDR3 sequence (DNA): TGTGCCAGCAGCCCAGGATCCACCTACGAGCAGTACTTC.

This sequence joins TRBV6-6 and TRBJ1-5, with D tentatively TRBD1 (5 bases). Germline V CDR1 and CDR2: MNHNY, SVGAGI (reference sequence). This CDR3 spans 15 amino acids. The V gene lost 2 bases and the J gene lost 4 bases, with 12 bases spanning the gap. The CDR3 sequence is CASSYGGGINQPQHF. CDR3 in DNA: TGTGCCAGCAGTTACGGGGGGGGGATAAATCAGCCCCAGCATTTT.